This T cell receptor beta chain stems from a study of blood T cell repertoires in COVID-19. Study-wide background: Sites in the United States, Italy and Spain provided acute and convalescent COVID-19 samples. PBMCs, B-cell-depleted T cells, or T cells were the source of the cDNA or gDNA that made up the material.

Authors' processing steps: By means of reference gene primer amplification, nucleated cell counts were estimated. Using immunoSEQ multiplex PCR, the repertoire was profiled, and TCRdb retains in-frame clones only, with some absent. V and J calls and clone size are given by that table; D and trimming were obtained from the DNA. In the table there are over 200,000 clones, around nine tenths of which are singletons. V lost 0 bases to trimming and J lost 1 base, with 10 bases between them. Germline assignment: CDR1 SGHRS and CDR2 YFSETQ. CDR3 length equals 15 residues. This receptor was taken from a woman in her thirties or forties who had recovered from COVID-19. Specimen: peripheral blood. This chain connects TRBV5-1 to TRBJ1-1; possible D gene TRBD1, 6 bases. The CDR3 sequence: CASSLAGGRNTEAFF. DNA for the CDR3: TGCGCCAGCAGCTTGGCGGGGGGGCGGAACACTGAAGCTTTCTTT. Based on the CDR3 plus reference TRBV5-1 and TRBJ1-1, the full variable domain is KAGVTQTPRYLIKTRGQQVTLSCSPISGHRSVSWYQQTPGQGLQFLFEYFSETQRNKGNFPGRFSGRQFSNSRSEMNVSTLELGDSALYLCASSLAGGRNTEAFFGQGTRLTVV.